This T cell receptor (beta chain) was sequenced during a study of a mutant IDH1 vaccine in newly diagnosed glioma. Study details: Patients were given eight vaccinations, scheduled in weeks 1, 3, 5, 7, 11, 15, 19 and 23. Standard pretreatment was either radiotherapy, temozolomide, or, for most, radiochemotherapy with temozolomide.

Time point defined: week 5, during vaccination. The study gave 300 ug of mutant IDH1 20-mer peptide per vaccine dose, with topical imiquimod. Each donor presented with a new WHO grade 3 or 4 astrocytoma that tested IDH1-mutant and showed ATRX loss. Assay used: immunoSEQ multiplex PCR; TCRdb lists only in-frame clones, some missing. The profile shows some 51,000 clones, 78% of them singletons. The CDR3 is 15 residues long. With 2 bases clipped from V and 4 bases from J, the junction kept 6 bases outside the gene matches. From germline, CDR1 is SQVTM and CDR2 ANQGSEA. Details on this clone: Antigen unknown.

The chain carries TRBV29-1 and TRBJ2-7, with 12 bases identical to TRBD1. This receptor was obtained from a man aged 50 to 59 with glioma. Sequencing used PBMCs, obtained from a glioma patient whose treatment included an IDH1 peptide vaccine. The CDR3 DNA sequence: TGCAGCGTTGAAAAGGGACAGGGGGCGAGGTACGAGCAGTACTTC. Amino acids: CSVEKGQGARYEQYF.